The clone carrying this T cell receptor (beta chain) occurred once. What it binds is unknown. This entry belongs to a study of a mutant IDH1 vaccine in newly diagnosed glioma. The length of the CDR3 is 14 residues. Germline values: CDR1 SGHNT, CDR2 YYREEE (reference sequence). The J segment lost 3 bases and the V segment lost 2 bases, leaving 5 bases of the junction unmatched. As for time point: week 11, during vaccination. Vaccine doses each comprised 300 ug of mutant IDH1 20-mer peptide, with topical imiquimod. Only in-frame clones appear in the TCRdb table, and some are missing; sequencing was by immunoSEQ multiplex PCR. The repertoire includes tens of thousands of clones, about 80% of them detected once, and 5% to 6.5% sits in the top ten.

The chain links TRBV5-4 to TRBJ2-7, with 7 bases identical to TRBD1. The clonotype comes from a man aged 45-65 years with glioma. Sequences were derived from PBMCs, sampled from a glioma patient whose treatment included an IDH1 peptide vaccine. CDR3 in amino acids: CASSFPGGNYEQYF. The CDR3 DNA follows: TGTGCCAGCAGCTTCCCAGGGGGAAACTACGAGCAGTACTTC.